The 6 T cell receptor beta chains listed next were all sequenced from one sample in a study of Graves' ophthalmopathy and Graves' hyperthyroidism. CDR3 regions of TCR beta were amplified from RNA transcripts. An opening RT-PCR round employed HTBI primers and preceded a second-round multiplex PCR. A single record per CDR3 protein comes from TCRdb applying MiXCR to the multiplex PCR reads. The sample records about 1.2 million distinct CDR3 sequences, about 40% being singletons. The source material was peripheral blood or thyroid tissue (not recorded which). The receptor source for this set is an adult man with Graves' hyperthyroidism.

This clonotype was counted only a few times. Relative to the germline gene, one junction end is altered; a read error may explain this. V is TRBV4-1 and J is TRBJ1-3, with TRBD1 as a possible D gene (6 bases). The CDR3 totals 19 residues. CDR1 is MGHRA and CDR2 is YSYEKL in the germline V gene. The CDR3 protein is CASSQVPISGGNSGNTIYF. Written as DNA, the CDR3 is TGTGCCAGCAGCCAAGTCCCGATTTCGGGGGGCAACTCTGGAAACACCATATATTTT.

CDR3 loop: CASTLGETSWSQPQHF. CDR3 bases: TGTGCCAGCACCCTTGGTGAGACTTCCTGGAGTCAGCCCCAGCATTTT. V and J are TRBV5-5 and TRBJ1-5, with D hard to call. Trimming removed 6 bases from V and 6 bases from J, with 22 bases in between. Germline loops: CDR1 SGHKS, CDR2 YYEKEE (reference sequence). The CDR3 covers 16 residues.

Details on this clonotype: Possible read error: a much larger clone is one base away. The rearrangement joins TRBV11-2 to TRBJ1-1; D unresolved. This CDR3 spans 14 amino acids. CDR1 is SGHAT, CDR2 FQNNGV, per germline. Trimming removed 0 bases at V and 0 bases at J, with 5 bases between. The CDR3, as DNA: TGTGCCAGCAGCTTAGACACAATGAACACTGAAGCTTTCTTT. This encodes CASSLDTMNTEAFF.

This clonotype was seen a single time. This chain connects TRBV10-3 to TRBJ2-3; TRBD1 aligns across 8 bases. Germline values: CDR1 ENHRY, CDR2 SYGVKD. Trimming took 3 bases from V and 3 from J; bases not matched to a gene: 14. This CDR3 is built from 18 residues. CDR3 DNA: TGTGCCATCAGTGAACTAGGTGACAGGGGCCTGGGGACAGATACGCAGTATTTT. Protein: CAISELGDRGLGTDTQYF.

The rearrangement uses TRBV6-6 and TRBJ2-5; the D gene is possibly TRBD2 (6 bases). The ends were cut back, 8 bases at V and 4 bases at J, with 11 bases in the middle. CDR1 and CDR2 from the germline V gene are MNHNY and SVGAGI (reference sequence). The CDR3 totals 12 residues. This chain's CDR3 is CASGGGVETQYF. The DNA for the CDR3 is TGTGCCAGCGGTGGAGGGGTAGAGACCCAGTACTTC.

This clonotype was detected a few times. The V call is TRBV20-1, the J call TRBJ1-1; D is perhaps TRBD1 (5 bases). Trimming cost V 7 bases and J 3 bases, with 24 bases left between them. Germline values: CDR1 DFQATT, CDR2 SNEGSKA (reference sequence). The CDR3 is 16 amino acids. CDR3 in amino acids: CSERAFSGAWDTEAFF. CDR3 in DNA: TGCAGTGAGCGGGCCTTCAGCGGGGCGTGGGACACTGAAGCTTTCTTT.